Below, 11 T cell receptor beta chains from the same sample are listed, as sequenced in a study of PD-1 blockade in classical Hodgkin lymphoma. Described time point: cycle 4 day 1 (C4D1), after five to seven weeks of nivolumab. Every one of the patients relapsed after autologous stem cell transplantation (brentuximab vedotin exposure was variable). The assay was immunoSEQ multiplex PCR, and TCRdb's table has in-frame clones only and misses some. The profile shows about 21,000 clones, approximately 85% of them singletons. Sequencing used peripheral blood mononuclear cells (PBMCs), obtained before the fourth cycle of nivolumab. The receptors stem from a human donor with classical Hodgkin lymphoma.

V usage is TRBV7-9 and J usage is TRBJ2-7; 8 bases are shared with TRBD1. The CDR3 consists of 16 residues. CDR1 is SEHNR, CDR2 FQNEAQ, per germline (reference sequence). J was trimmed by 2 bases and V by 5 bases; bases with no gene match: 11. Here the CDR3 DNA reads TGTGCCAGCAGCCCATCACAGGGGGTAACCCCCTACGAGCAGTACTTC. Translated: CASSPSQGVTPYEQYF.

The chain links TRBV11-2 to TRBJ2-7; no reliable D call. Trimming removed 2 bases at V and 0 bases at J, with 8 bases between. CDR3 length: 14 amino acids. CDR1 and CDR2 from the germline V gene are SGHAT and FQNNGV. CDR3 nucleotide sequence: TGTGCCAGCAGCTTACGACCGCCCTCCTACGAGCAGTACTTC. Encoded protein: CASSLRPPSYEQYF.

The chain is built from TRBV10-3 and TRBJ1-3; D call uncertain. This CDR3 contains 12 residues. With 3 bases removed from V and 1 base from J, the gap between germline ends came to 1 base. Germline assignment: CDR1 ENHRY and CDR2 SYGVKD. CDR3 sequence: CAISDSGNTIYF. CDR3 DNA sequence: TGTGCCATCAGTGATTCTGGAAACACCATATATTTT.

This clone was recorded once. The rearrangement joins TRBV19 to TRBJ2-3; D not resolved. V gave up 6 bases and J gave up 0 bases, with 7 bases separating them. From germline, CDR1 is LNHDA and CDR2 SQIVND (reference sequence). The CDR3 spans 13 residues. The CDR3: CASRSSSTDTQYF. CDR3 in DNA: TGTGCCAGTAGGAGCTCGAGCACAGATACGCAGTATTTT.

This chain uses TRBV28 with TRBJ1-2; 9 bases agree with TRBD1. The CDR3 loop spans 14 amino acids. V dropped 5 bases and J dropped 3; count of bases not matched to a gene: 4. Germline V gene sequence: CDR1 MDHEN, CDR2 SYDVKM. The CDR3 loop reads CASSPRDRDYGYTF. The CDR3 nucleotides are TGTGCCAGCAGTCCCCGGGACAGGGACTATGGCTACACCTTC.

The chain combines TRBV4-2 with TRBJ2-7; TRBD1 matches at 7 bases. The J segment lost 7 bases and the V segment lost 0 bases, leaving 9 bases of the junction unmatched. Germline CDR1 LGHNA, CDR2 YNFKEQ. The CDR3 is made up of 15 amino acids. In DNA, the CDR3 is TGTGCCAGCAGCCAAGAAGTACAGGGGAAGAGAGAGCAGTACTTC. Translated, it gives CASSQEVQGKREQYF.

The chain links TRBV11-2 to TRBJ1-2, with unresolved D. The CDR3 contains 15 residues. Trimming removed 0 bases at V and 3 bases at J, with 11 bases between. CDR1 and CDR2 (germline): SGHAT, FQNNGV. The CDR3 DNA reads TGTGCCAGCAGCTTAGATATGGGGTTTGACTATGGCTACACCTTC. This sequence encodes CASSLDMGFDYGYTF.

V gene TRBV5-6 combines with J gene TRBJ1-6, with D maybe TRBD1 (5 bases). Germline V gene data show CDR1 as SGHDT and CDR2 as YYEEEE. Trimming stripped 0 bases from V and 0 bases from J, with 7 bases between. This CDR3 has 16 amino acids. The CDR3 spells CASSLEGSSYNSPLHF. CDR3 nucleotides: TGTGCCAGCAGCTTGGAGGGGAGCTCCTATAATTCACCCCTCCACTTT.

The rearrangement links TRBV7-2 to TRBJ2-2; the match to TRBD2 covers 12 bases. The CDR3 sequence is 15 residues long. J lost 8 bases, V lost 4 bases, and 5 bases had no gene match. The germline V gene encodes CDR1 SGHTA and CDR2 FQGNSA. DNA of the CDR3: TGTGCCAGCAGCTCGAATGGACTAGCGGGAGGGGAGCTGTTTTTT. This codes for CASSSNGLAGGELFF.

The genes are TRBV19 and TRBJ1-4, with 7 bases aligning to TRBD1. CDR1 is LNHDA, CDR2 SQIVND, per germline (reference sequence). The CDR3 length is 15 residues. V gave up 6 bases and J gave up 8 bases; unmatched junction bases: 12. This CDR3 reads CASSKDREISEKLFF. CDR3 nucleotides: TGTGCCAGTAGCAAAGACAGGGAGATTTCGGAAAAACTGTTTTTT.

This clone was detected only a few times. J is TRBJ2-7 and V is TRBV27, with D uncertain. Germline-derived CDR1 and CDR2 are MNHEY and SMNVEV (reference sequence). The CDR3 extends over 14 amino acids. V gave up 0 bases and J gave up 3 bases, with 9 bases separating them. Written as DNA, the CDR3 is TGTGCCAGCAGTTTATCAGCCAGGTACTACGAGCAGTACTTC. The encoded protein is CASSLSARYYEQYF.